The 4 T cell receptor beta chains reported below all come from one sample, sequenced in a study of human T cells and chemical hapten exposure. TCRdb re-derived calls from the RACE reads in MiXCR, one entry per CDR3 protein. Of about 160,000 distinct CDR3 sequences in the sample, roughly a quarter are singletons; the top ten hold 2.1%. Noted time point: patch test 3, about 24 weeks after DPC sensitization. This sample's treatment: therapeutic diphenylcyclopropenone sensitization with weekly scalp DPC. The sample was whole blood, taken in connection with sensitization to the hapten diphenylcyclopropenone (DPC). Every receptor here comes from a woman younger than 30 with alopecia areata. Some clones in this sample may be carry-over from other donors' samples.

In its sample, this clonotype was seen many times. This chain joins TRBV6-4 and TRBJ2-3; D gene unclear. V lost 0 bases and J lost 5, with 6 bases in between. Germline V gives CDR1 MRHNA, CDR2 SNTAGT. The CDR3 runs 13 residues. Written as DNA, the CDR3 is TGTGCCAGCAGTGACTCGGAAAAAGATACGCAGTATTTT. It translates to CASSDSEKDTQYF.

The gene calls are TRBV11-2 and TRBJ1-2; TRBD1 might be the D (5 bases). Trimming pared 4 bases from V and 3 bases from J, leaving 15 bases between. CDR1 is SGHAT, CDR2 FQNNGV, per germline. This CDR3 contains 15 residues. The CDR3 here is CASSYSPGPHYGYTF. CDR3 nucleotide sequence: TGTGCCAGCAGCTATTCACCGGGACCGCACTATGGCTACACCTTC. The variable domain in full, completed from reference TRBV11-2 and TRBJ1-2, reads EAGVAQSPRYKIIEKRQSVAFWCNPISGHATLYWYQQILGQGPKLLIQFQNNGVVDDSQLPKDRFSAERLKGVDSTLKIQPAKLEDSAVYLCASSYSPGPHYGYTFGSGTRLTVV.

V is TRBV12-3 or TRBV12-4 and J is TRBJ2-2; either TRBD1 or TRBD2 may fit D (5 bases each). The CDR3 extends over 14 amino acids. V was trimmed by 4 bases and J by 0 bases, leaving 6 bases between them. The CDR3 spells CASSSGPNTGELFF. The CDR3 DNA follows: TGTGCCAGCAGTTCGGGACCGAACACCGGGGAGCTGTTTTTT.

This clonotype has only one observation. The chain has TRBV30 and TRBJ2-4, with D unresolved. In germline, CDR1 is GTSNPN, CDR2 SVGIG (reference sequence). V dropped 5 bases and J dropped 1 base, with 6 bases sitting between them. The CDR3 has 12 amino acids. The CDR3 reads CAWQAAKNIQYF. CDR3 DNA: TGTGCCTGGCAGGCCGCCAAAAACATTCAGTACTTC.